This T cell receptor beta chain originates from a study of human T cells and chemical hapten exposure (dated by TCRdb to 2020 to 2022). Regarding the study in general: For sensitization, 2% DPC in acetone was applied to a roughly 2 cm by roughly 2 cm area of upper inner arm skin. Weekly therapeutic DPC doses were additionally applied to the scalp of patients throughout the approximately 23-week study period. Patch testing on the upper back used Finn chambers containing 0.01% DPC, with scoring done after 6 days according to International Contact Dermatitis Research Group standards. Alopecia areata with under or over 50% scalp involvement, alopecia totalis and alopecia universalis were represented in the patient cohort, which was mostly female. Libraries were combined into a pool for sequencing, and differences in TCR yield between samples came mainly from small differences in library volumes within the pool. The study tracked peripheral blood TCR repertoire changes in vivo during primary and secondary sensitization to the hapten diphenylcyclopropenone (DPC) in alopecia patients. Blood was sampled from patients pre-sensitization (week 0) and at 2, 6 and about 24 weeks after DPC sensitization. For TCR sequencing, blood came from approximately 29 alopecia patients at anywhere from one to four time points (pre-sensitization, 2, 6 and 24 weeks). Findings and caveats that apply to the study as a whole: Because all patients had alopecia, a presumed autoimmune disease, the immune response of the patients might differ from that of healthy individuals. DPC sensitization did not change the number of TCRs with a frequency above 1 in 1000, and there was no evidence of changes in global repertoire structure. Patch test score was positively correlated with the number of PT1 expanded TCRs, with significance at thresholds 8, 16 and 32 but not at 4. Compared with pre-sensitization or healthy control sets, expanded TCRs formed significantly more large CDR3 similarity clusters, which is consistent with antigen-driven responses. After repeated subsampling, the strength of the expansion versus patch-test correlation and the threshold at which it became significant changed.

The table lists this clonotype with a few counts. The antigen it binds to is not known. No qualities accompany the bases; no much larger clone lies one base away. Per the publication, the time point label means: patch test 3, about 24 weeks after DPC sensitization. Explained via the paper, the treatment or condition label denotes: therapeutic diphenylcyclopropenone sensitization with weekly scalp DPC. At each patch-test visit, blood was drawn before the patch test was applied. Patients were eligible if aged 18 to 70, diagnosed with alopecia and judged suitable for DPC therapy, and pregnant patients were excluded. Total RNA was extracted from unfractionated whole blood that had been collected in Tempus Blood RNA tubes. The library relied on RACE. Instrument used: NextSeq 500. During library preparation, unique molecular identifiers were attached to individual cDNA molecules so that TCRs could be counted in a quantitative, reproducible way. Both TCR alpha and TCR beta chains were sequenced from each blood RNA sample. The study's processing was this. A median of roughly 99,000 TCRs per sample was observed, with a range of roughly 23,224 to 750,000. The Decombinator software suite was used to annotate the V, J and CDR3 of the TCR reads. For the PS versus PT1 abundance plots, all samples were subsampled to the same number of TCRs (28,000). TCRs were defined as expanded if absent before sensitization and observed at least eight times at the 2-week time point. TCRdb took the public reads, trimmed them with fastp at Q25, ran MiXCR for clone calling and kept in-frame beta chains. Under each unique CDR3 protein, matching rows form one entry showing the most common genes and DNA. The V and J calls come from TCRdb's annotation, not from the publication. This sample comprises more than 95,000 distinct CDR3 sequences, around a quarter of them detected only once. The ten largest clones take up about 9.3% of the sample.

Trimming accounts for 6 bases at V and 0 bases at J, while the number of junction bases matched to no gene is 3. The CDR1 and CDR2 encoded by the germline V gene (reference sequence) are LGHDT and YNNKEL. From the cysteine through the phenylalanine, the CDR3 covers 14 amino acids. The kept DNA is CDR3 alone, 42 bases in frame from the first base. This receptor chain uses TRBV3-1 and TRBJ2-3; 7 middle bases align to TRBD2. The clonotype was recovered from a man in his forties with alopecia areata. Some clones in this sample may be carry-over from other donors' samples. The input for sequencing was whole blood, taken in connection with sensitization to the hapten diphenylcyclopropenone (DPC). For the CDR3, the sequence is CASRRSGSTDTQYF. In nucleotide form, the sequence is TGTGCCAGCAGGCGTAGCGGGAGCACAGATACGCAGTATTTT.